The 11 T cell receptor beta chains below come from one sample, sequenced in a study of T cell changes during pregnancy in multiple sclerosis. TCRdb's table, derived via immunoSEQ multiplex PCR, lists solely in-frame clones and lacks some. The sample lists under 80,000 clones; around 90% were seen once. The sequenced sample was CD4+ T cells from peripheral blood mononuclear cells, obtained in the second trimester of pregnancy. The receptors originated from a female donor with multiple sclerosis, enrolled in a pregnancy study.

This chain connects TRBV7-6 to TRBJ2-7; D not certain. V lost 0 bases and J 3 bases, leaving 9 bases between the germline ends. There are 14 residues in the CDR3. CDR1 is SGHVS, CDR2 FNYEAQ, per germline. The CDR3 region has the DNA TGTGCCAGCAGCTTAGCCCCGACTGACTACGAGCAGTACTTC. Protein: CASSLAPTDYEQYF.

The genes are TRBV6-6 and TRBJ2-7; 7 positions agree with TRBD1. The CDR3 has 13 amino acids. V lost 6 bases to trimming and J lost 2 bases; unmatched junction nucleotides: 4. CDR1 MNHNY and CDR2 SVGAGI come from the germline V gene (reference sequence). In DNA form, the CDR3 reads TGTGCCAGCAGAAGGGGACAGACCTACGAGCAGTACTTC. Protein: CASRRGQTYEQYF.

This chain connects TRBV6-5 to TRBJ2-1; D perhaps matches TRBD2 (7 bases). Deletions cut 6 bases from V and 7 bases from J, with 13 bases between. This CDR3 is 13 amino acids long. Per the germline V gene, CDR1 is MNHEY and CDR2 is SVGAGI. The CDR3 reads CASRWGGRNEQFF. In nucleotides, the CDR3 is TGTGCCAGCAGGTGGGGGGGGCGGAATGAGCAGTTCTTC.

The chain has TRBV5-5 and TRBJ2-5, with TRBD1 matching 7 bases. Germline V gene sequence: CDR1 SGHKS, CDR2 YYEKEE (reference sequence). CDR3 size: 14 residues. The trim removed 4 bases at V and 3 bases at J, leaving 6 bases unmatched. The chain's CDR3 is CASSPGGAKETQYF. The CDR3 nucleotides read TGTGCCAGCAGCCCAGGGGGTGCGAAAGAGACCCAGTACTTC.

The chain uses TRBV19 and TRBJ2-1, with 10 bases matching TRBD2. V gave up 3 bases and J gave up 0 bases; unmatched junction bases: 14. Per the germline V gene, CDR1 is LNHDA and CDR2 is SQIVND (reference sequence). CDR3 length: 20 amino acids. The CDR3 loop reads CASSIRGNSGRYLSYNEQFF. The CDR3 DNA sequence: TGTGCCAGTAGTATTAGGGGGAATAGCGGGAGGTACCTCTCCTACAATGAGCAGTTCTTC.

The chain links TRBV18 to TRBJ2-2, with a possible D match to TRBD2 (6 bases). This CDR3 has 19 residues. CDR1 and CDR2 from the germline V gene are KGHSH and LQKENI. V was clipped by 4 bases and J by 2 bases, with 23 bases between them. CDR3 protein: CASSLTAVGSATNTGELFF. DNA of the CDR3: TGTGCCAGCTCACTAACGGCGGTCGGGAGCGCCACTAACACCGGGGAGCTGTTTTTT.

The chain is built from TRBV18 and TRBJ1-4, with TRBD1 as a possible D gene (6 bases). The CDR3 spans 15 residues. Germline CDR1 is KGHSH and CDR2 is LQKENI. Trimming removed 0 bases from V and 4 bases from J, with 9 bases in between. The CDR3 protein is CASSPPNRVNEKLFF. For the CDR3, the DNA is TGTGCCAGCTCACCACCGAACAGGGTTAATGAAAAACTGTTTTTT.

This clone was counted once. Here the CDR3 DNA reads TGTGCCTGGAGAGGTTCTGACAGAGGGAACACTGAAGCTTTCTTT. Translation gives CAWRGSDRGNTEAFF. The chain recombines TRBV30 with TRBJ1-1; maybe TRBD1 (5 bases). Germline V gives CDR1 GTSNPN, CDR2 SVGIG (reference sequence). The CDR3 extends over 15 amino acids. V dropped 3 bases and J dropped 1 base, with 15 bases sitting between them.

This rearrangement joins TRBV5-4 to TRBJ2-2; 10 bases line up with TRBD1. V lost 4 bases, J lost 7 bases, and 10 bases stayed unmatched. The CDR3 is 16 amino acids. CDR1 SGHNT and CDR2 YYREEE come from the germline V gene (reference sequence). The CDR3 sequence is CASSQGDRGFVGELFF. The CDR3 bases are TGTGCCAGCAGCCAAGGGGACAGGGGCTTCGTCGGGGAGCTGTTTTTT.

This chain joins TRBV5-4 and TRBJ1-1; 9 bases match TRBD1. The V and J ends lost 4 bases and 3 bases, in that order; junction bases with no gene match: 4. The length of the CDR3 is 14 residues. In germline, CDR1 is SGHNT, CDR2 YYREEE (reference sequence). This CDR3 is CASSVDRGHTEAFF. The CDR3 nucleotides are TGTGCCAGCAGCGTGGACAGGGGTCACACTGAAGCTTTCTTT.

J is TRBJ1-2 and V is TRBV29-1, with unresolved D. V dropped 4 bases and J dropped 0 bases, with 6 bases sitting between them. CDR3 length: 12 amino acids. Germline lookup yields CDR1 SQVTM and CDR2 ANQGSEA. The CDR3 nucleotides are TGCAGCGTTGGTGTCACTAACTATGGCTACACCTTC. As protein: CSVGVTNYGYTF.